The entry below describes one T cell receptor (beta chain). Its antigen is unidentified. The entry originates in a study of shared clonotypes between healthy human individuals. In the source study's methods: Junction-only sequences produced by ImmunoSEQ had no quality scores, so filtering differed. Sequenced by immunoSEQ multiplex PCR; TCRdb stores in-frame clones only, minus some. V and J calls plus clone size are reproduced from that table; the DNA served to infer D and trimming. This sample carries about 2.2 million clones, just under 95% of them seen once, and the ten largest clones take around 1.7%. The germline V gene has CDR1 SGHDT and CDR2 YYEEEE. The CDR3 runs to 13 residues. V was pared by 1 base and J by 1 base, with 6 bases between. Naive CD8 populations comprised CD45RO-negative cells positively selected for CCR7, excluding terminally differentiated effector memory CD45RA+ cells. Donors comprised only Caucasian adults living in Nashville, Tennessee.

General study results and limits: Naive subsets typically showed greater estimated richness than memory subsets. Non-shared clonotypes had lower generation probabilities than clonotypes shared by all four sorted-subset donors.

The clonotype was recovered from a man in his late teens or twenties in good health. Some clones in this sample may be carry-over from other donors' samples. The rearrangement joins TRBV5-6 to TRBJ2-7; D unresolved. What was sequenced was naive CD8+ T cells from PBMCs. As DNA, the CDR3 is TGTGCCAGCAGCTTGTCACAGTCCTACGAGCAGTACTTC. Translated: CASSLSQSYEQYF.